This record covers a single T cell receptor beta chain. It has no known antigen specificity. Per-base qualities were not stored, and no clone one base away is much larger. This specimen belongs to a study of CD8 T cells in ankylosing spondylitis (dated by TCRdb to the late 2010s). Describing the broader study: The study set out to find disease-linked TCR variants by profiling T cell receptor beta repertoires in ankylosing spondylitis patients and healthy donors. In total, the full study cohort was made up of some 100 healthy donors and about two dozen ankylosing spondylitis patients. Peripheral blood was sampled, and synovial fluid was additionally collected from ankylosing spondylitis patients.

The research as a whole found: Some motif variants were previously reported in synovial fluid and blood of reactive arthritis patients, suggesting common disease-initiation mechanisms. The disease-linked clones were reported as significantly enriched in matched synovial fluid samples from ankylosing spondylitis patients. Blood from ankylosing spondylitis patients appeared to be characterized by a TCR beta motif composed of 7 to 9 highly homologous amino acid variants. The disease-linked clones showed a CD8+ phenotype and occurred at relatively low frequencies in peripheral blood.

Measured from the cysteine to the phenylalanine, the CDR3 is 14 residues long. Just the 42-base CDR3 DNA is kept, in frame starting at base 1. From the germline V gene, CDR1 is SGHAT and CDR2 is FQNNGV. V gives up 0 bases and J gives up 2 bases, and the segment between their germline ends measures 7 bases. Reads for this sample came from an Illumina MiSeq. Quantitative 5'-RACE with molecular barcodes was the method used to prepare the TCR beta libraries. In the source study's methods: Disease-linked TCR variants were identified with a new computational method built on a probabilistic model of VDJ rearrangement. TCRdb cleaned the public reads at Q25 with fastp, built clones with MiXCR and kept in-frame beta chains. Merged by CDR3 protein, the rows form single entries marked with the most common genes and DNA. These V and J calls are TCRdb output, not the study's own analysis. The sample profile shows some 33,000 distinct CDR3 sequences; 11% to 15% of them were found once. Approximately 40% of the sample comes from the top ten.

Rearrangement joined TRBV11-2 to TRBJ1-1, with the D gene too uncertain to name. The source of this sequence is a male donor with ankylosing spondylitis or in good health (not recorded which). Sequenced: blood. DNA sequence: TGTGCCAGCAGCTTAGAGGGCAGAAACACTGAAGCTTTCTTT. It specifies CASSLEGRNTEAFF.